The T cell receptor (beta chain) under discussion was sequenced for a study of T cell repertoires in cytomegalovirus infection. Worth noting for this clonotype: The antigen remains undetermined.

TCRdb re-called the reads through MiXCR, storing one row per CDR3 protein. In the table there are almost 500,000 distinct CDR3 sequences, about 11% of which are singletons. The CDR3 runs 13 residues. Losses at the gene ends were 8 bases for V and 12 bases for J; bases not matched to a gene: 10. Germline loops: CDR1 LGHDT, CDR2 YNNKEL (reference sequence). Study findings and constraints: CMV-specific TCR beta clonotypes restricted by HLA-C dominated the ex vivo response.

V and J are TRBV3-1 and TRBJ1-4; TRBD1 aligns across 9 bases. The sequence was obtained from a human donor in good health (CMV status not recorded). Some clones in this sample may be carry-over from other donors' samples. Sequences were obtained from PBMCs. The CDR3, as DNA: TGTGCCAGCCACACCGGGACAGGGACCGAACTGTTTTTT. Amino acids: CASHTGTGTELFF.